A few counts support the clone carrying this T cell receptor (beta chain). Its antigen is unidentified. This sample is part of a study of blood T cells in healthy people across ages. General study findings and limits: Older individuals had lower TCR beta diversity per million T cells (the decline was roughly linear).

Germline CDR1 and CDR2: MNHEY and SMNVEV (reference sequence). Trimming stripped 2 bases from V and 2 bases from J, with 9 bases between. The CDR3 covers 15 residues. With a J-beta primer mix and a sample-barcoded 5' primer, a second PCR ran roughly 6 to 11 cycles. TCRdb reprocessed the 5' RACE reads with MiXCR, giving one entry per CDR3 protein. The table lists around 800,000 distinct CDR3 sequences, 35% to 50% of them singletons. The amount of total RNA extracted per sample was at least 6 micrograms. This chain links TRBV27 with TRBJ2-2, with D perhaps given as TRBD1 or TRBD2 (5 bases each). This TCR was sampled from an elderly man in good health. Specimen: blood. CDR3 sequence: CASSLIGANTGELFF. CDR3 in DNA: TGTGCCAGCAGTTTAATCGGGGCCAACACCGGGGAGCTGTTTTTT.